Sequencing of this T cell receptor (beta chain) was carried out in a study of T-cell reconstitution after alpha-beta-depleted transplantation in children. Overall study findings and caveats: For some patients, TCRbeta diversity was high at day 60 because of recipient T cells and thymic progenitors that survived.

This CDR3 region has 14 residues. Trimming removed 9 bases from V and 3 bases from J; junction bases left unmatched: 8. In germline, CDR1 is SEHNR, CDR2 FQNEAQ (reference sequence). The library targeted TCRbeta and was prepared with unique molecular identifiers. MiXCR, run by TCRdb on the PCR reads, gives a single entry per CDR3 protein. The sample consists of about 290,000 distinct CDR3 sequences, roughly 9.1% of them appearing once. This clonotype was seen many times. Its antigen is not identified. The starting material was PBMCs, obtained before TCRalphabeta/CD19-depleted stem cell transplant. The TCR sequence derives from a boy under three years old with acute myeloid leukemia, due to receive a stem cell transplant. The V call is TRBV7-9, the J call TRBJ2-3, with 8 positions matching TRBD2. The CDR3 loop is CASRPGLVTDTQYF. The CDR3 DNA follows: TGTGCCAGTCGACCGGGACTAGTAACAGATACGCAGTATTTT. Filled out from reference TRBV7-9 and TRBJ2-3, the complete variable domain reads DTGVSQNPRHKITKRGQNVTFRCDPISEHNRLYWYRQTLGQGPEFLTYFQNEAQLEKSRLLSDRFSAERPKGSFSTLEIQRTEQGDSAMYLCASRPGLVTDTQYFGPGTRLTVL.